The sequence of this T cell receptor (beta chain) was determined in a study of blood T cell repertoires in COVID-19. Looking at the study overall: Nucleic acid was either cDNA or gDNA, and it came from T cells, B-cell-depleted T cells, or PBMCs.

CDR1 is WSHSY, CDR2 SAAADI, per germline. The CDR3 totals 15 residues. J gave up 3 bases and V 3 bases, and 4 bases lay outside the gene matches. In the authors' methods: Using reference gene primer amplification, nucleated cell counts were estimated. Measured with immunoSEQ multiplex PCR; TCRdb has only the in-frame clones, and not every one. V, J and clone size were drawn from that table, and D and trimming were deduced from the DNA. The table shows hundreds of thousands of clones, with approximately 86% occurring only once. Enrolled during active infection, Seattle patients were then followed longitudinally.

This TCR derives from a woman aged 70 to 79 with COVID-19, enrolled during active disease. Sequencing input: peripheral blood. This chain joins TRBV10-2 and TRBJ2-3; 9 bases match TRBD2. The CDR3 DNA follows: TGCGCCAGCAGTGACAGGGCGGGGGGGACAGATACGCAGTATTTT. It encodes CASSDRAGGTDTQYF.